Below are 32 T cell receptor beta chains sequenced from a single sample in a study of blood T cell repertoires in COVID-19. Profiled with immunoSEQ multiplex PCR; TCRdb holds only in-frame clones, not every one. The data contain around 100,000 clones, 70% to 90% of them singletons. Sequenced: peripheral blood. Source of these receptors: a human donor in a cohort sampled during active COVID-19.

This clone was seen more than once but under ten times. This chain's CDR3 is CAWSGLESEAFF. DNA of the CDR3: TGTGCCTGGAGTGGCTTAGAGTCTGAAGCTTTCTTT. The chain uses TRBV30 and TRBJ1-1; D not resolved. Germline CDR1 is GTSNPN and CDR2 is SVGIG (reference sequence). The CDR3 runs 12 residues. V was trimmed by 1 base and J by 6 bases, leaving 9 bases between them. The full variable domain, completed using reference TRBV30 and TRBJ1-1, is SQTIHQWPATLVQPVGSPLSLECTVEGTSNPNLYWYRQAAGRGLQLLFYSVGIGQISSEVPQNLSASRPQDRQFILSSKKLLLSDSGFYLCAWSGLESEAFFGQGTRLTVV.

The rearrangement links TRBV4-1 to TRBJ1-6; D may be TRBD1 (5 bases). Germline V gene data show CDR1 as MGHRA and CDR2 as YSYEKL. V lost 0 bases and J lost 2, with 14 bases in between. The CDR3 spans 18 residues. In nucleotides, the CDR3 is TGCGCCAGCAGCCAAGATGGGGCAGGTATCGCCTATAATTCACCCCTCCACTTT. Translating it yields CASSQDGAGIAYNSPLHF.

This chain links TRBV9 with TRBJ2-1; 13 bases fit TRBD2. The CDR3 totals 16 residues. Germline CDR1 is SGDLS and CDR2 is YYNGEE. The V and J ends lost 3 bases and 6 bases, in that order; junction bases with no gene match: 6. The CDR3 DNA follows: TGTGCCAGCAGCGCCGGACTAGCGGGAGATACCAATGAGCAGTTCTTC. Encoded protein: CASSAGLAGDTNEQFF.

V is TRBV4-2 and J is TRBJ2-2, with D tentatively TRBD2 (6 bases). Germline loops: CDR1 LGHNA, CDR2 YNFKEQ. The CDR3 contains 15 residues. V lost 3 bases, J lost 2 bases, and 10 bases lay in between. As DNA, the CDR3 is TGTGCCAGCAGCCAGGGACTTCCTAACACCGGGGAGCTGTTTTTT. Its translation: CASSQGLPNTGELFF.

The rearrangement joins TRBV28 to TRBJ2-7, with a weak D call TRBD1 (6 bases). V shed 10 bases and J shed 2 bases, with 15 bases lying between them. The CDR3 contains 13 residues. The germline V gene has CDR1 MDHEN and CDR2 SYDVKM. CDR3 nucleotide sequence: TGTGCCACCTTACAGGGATCTACCTACGAGCAGTACTTC. This gives the protein CATLQGSTYEQYF. The full variable domain, with the rest looked up from reference TRBV28 and TRBJ2-7, is DVKVTQSSRYLVKRTGEKVFLECVQDMDHENMFWYRQDPGLGLRLIYFSYDVKMKEKGDIPEGYSVSREKKERFSLILESASTNQTSMYLCATLQGSTYEQYFGPGTRLTVT.

The chain recombines TRBV5-1 with TRBJ1-5; unclear D gene. Per germline, CDR1 SGHRS and CDR2 YFSETQ. The CDR3 spans 13 residues. The V end lost 4 bases, the J end lost 3 bases, and 8 bases lay between the germline ends. CDR3 nucleotide sequence: TGCGCCAGCAGCGCAGACACCAATCAGCCCCAGCATTTT. Translation gives CASSADTNQPQHF.

This rearrangement joins TRBV4-1 to TRBJ2-1; 9 positions agree with TRBD2. V gave up 3 bases and J gave up 1 base; unmatched junction bases: 4. The CDR3 consists of 16 residues. Germline V CDR1 and CDR2: MGHRA, YSYEKL. In DNA form, the CDR3 reads TGCGCCAGCAGCCAGATTGGACTAGCGTCCTACAATGAGCAGTTCTTC. It translates to CASSQIGLASYNEQFF.

The chain is built from TRBV12-3 or TRBV12-4 and TRBJ1-1; TRBD1 aligns across 7 bases. V lost 6 bases, J lost 4 bases, and 2 bases stayed unmatched. The CDR3 covers 12 residues. The CDR3 is CASRTGSTEAFF. In DNA form, the CDR3 reads TGTGCCAGCAGGACAGGGAGCACTGAAGCTTTCTTT.

In this sample, this clone turned up many times. This chain connects TRBV4-2 to TRBJ2-2; D call uncertain. Per germline, CDR1 LGHNA and CDR2 YNFKEQ. V was trimmed by 5 bases and J by 5 bases, leaving 15 bases between them. This CDR3 is built from 15 residues. Here the CDR3 DNA reads TGTGCCAGCAGCTCCAAGTCCACATCGACCGGGGAGCTGTTTTTT. Amino acids: CASSSKSTSTGELFF.

This clone has only one observation. The chain carries TRBV9 and TRBJ2-1, with D possibly TRBD1 on 6 matching bases. The CDR3 spans 15 residues. The germline V and J ends were trimmed by 0 bases and 7 bases, with 14 bases remaining between them. Germline V lookup: CDR1 SGDLS, CDR2 YYNGEE. This CDR3 is CASSVEGQPLNEQFF. In nucleotides, the CDR3 is TGTGCCAGCAGCGTAGAGGGACAACCTTTGAATGAGCAGTTCTTC.

This chain links TRBV21-1 with TRBJ1-1. TRBV21-1 corresponds to a pseudogene. This CDR3 has 16 residues. The CDR3 protein is CASSRERRAQNTEAFF. CDR3 nucleotides: TGTGCCAGCAGCAGGGAAAGGAGGGCCCAGAACACTGAAGCTTTCTTT.

The chain is built from TRBV18 and TRBJ2-1; the D gene is possibly TRBD2 (5 bases). CDR1 is KGHSH, CDR2 LQKENI, per germline. Trimming pared 3 bases from V and 0 bases from J, leaving 9 bases between. This CDR3 has 15 residues. This CDR3 is CASSPGGFSYNEQFF. The CDR3 DNA follows: TGTGCCAGCTCACCGGGCGGGTTCTCCTACAATGAGCAGTTCTTC.

This chain uses TRBV9 with TRBJ2-5; D possibly corresponds to TRBD1 (6 bases). V dropped 4 bases and J dropped 2 bases, with 15 bases sitting between them. Germline-derived CDR1 and CDR2 are SGDLS and YYNGEE. This CDR3 has 15 residues. CDR3 DNA sequence: TGTGCCAGCAGCCCGAGCTCAGGGGTTCAAGAGACCCAGTACTTC. It translates to CASSPSSGVQETQYF.

The chain couples TRBV19 to TRBJ2-1, with D possibly TRBD1 on 6 matching bases. Trimming took 8 bases from V and 3 from J, leaving 14 bases between them. CDR3 length equals 14 residues. Germline V lookup: CDR1 LNHDA, CDR2 SQIVND (reference sequence). The CDR3 sequence: CASVSPGVYNEQFF. The CDR3 nucleotides are TGTGCCAGTGTATCGCCAGGGGTCTACAATGAGCAGTTCTTC.

J is TRBJ2-7 and V is TRBV7-9; D not certain. V was trimmed by 5 bases and J by 4 bases, leaving 6 bases between them. There are 11 residues in the CDR3. CDR1 and CDR2 from the germline V gene are SEHNR and FQNEAQ (reference sequence). CDR3 DNA: TGTGCCAGCAGCCGAACTTACGAGCAGTACTTC. Translated: CASSRTYEQYF.

The chain combines TRBV11-2 with TRBJ2-5; 7 bases are a match to TRBD2. The germline CDR1 and CDR2 sequences are SGHAT and FQNNGV. This CDR3 has 14 residues. V lost 5 bases, J lost 0 bases, and 3 bases stayed unmatched. CDR3 amino acids: CASSIGGYQETQYF. The DNA of the CDR3 is TGTGCCAGCAGCATCGGGGGGTACCAAGAGACCCAGTACTTC.

The chain uses TRBV7-2 and TRBJ1-1, with 8 bases fitting TRBD1. CDR1 and CDR2 from the germline V gene are SGHTA and FQGNSA. The CDR3 contains 13 residues. Trimming removed 3 bases from V and 5 bases from J; junction bases left unmatched: 2. The CDR3 DNA sequence: TGTGCCAGCAGCTTGACAGGGGATACTGAAGCTTTCTTT. Protein: CASSLTGDTEAFF.

V is TRBV19 and J is TRBJ1-2, with 8 bases aligning to TRBD1. Per germline, CDR1 LNHDA and CDR2 SQIVND (reference sequence). V dropped 6 bases and J dropped 0; count of bases not matched to a gene: 6. The CDR3 runs 15 residues. CDR3 region: CASRSRTGTNYGYTF. CDR3 DNA sequence: TGTGCCAGTAGGAGCAGGACAGGGACTAACTATGGCTACACCTTC.

The chain employs TRBV28 and TRBJ1-2; D is unresolved. Germline V lookup: CDR1 MDHEN, CDR2 SYDVKM. The length of the CDR3 is 12 residues. V shed 4 bases and J shed 8 bases, with 11 bases lying between them. The DNA for the CDR3 is TGTGCCAGCAGTTCCTCCCTTTTCGGCTACACCTTC. It specifies CASSSSLFGYTF.

The V and J genes are TRBV5-1 and TRBJ2-3; D remains unclear. The CDR3 loop spans 13 amino acids. Trimming shortened V by 6 bases and J by 5 bases, and 13 bases separated the two germline ends. Germline assignment: CDR1 SGHRS and CDR2 YFSETQ. The CDR3 sequence is CASKNSNRDTQYF. CDR3 in DNA: TGCGCCAGCAAGAACTCGAATCGAGATACGCAGTATTTT.

The V and J genes are TRBV27 and TRBJ1-5; TRBD1 might be the D (5 bases). CDR1 MNHEY and CDR2 SMNVEV come from the germline V gene (reference sequence). Trimming removed 8 bases at V and 3 bases at J, with 17 bases between. The CDR3 runs 15 residues. DNA for the CDR3: TGTGCCAGCTCATATGGCACAGGCCTCAATCAGCCCCAGCATTTT. Protein: CASSYGTGLNQPQHF.

The J gene is TRBJ2-2, the V gene TRBV28; D uncertain. The CDR3 extends over 13 amino acids. Germline CDR1 reads MDHEN; CDR2 reads SYDVKM. V shed 3 bases and J shed 4 bases, with 6 bases lying between them. The CDR3 DNA reads TGTGCCAGCAGTTTGATGGCCACCGGGGAGCTGTTTTTT. Amino acid sequence: CASSLMATGELFF.

This sequence joins TRBV15 and TRBJ2-5, with a tentative D call TRBD1 (5 bases). Between the trimmed V and J ends, which lost 4 bases and 3 bases, there was a span of 6 bases. CDR1 LNHNV and CDR2 YYDKDF come from the germline V gene (reference sequence). There are 12 residues in the CDR3. CDR3 nucleotide sequence: TGTGCCACCAGCACCAGGGAAGAGACCCAGTACTTC. Its translation: CATSTREETQYF. Supplemented by reference TRBV15 and TRBJ2-5, the full variable domain reads DAMVIQNPRYQVTQFGKPVTLSCSQTLNHNVMYWYQQKSSQAPKLLFHYYDKDFNNEADTPDNFQSRRPNTSFCFLDIRSPGLGDTAMYLCATSTREETQYFGPGTRLLVL.

The chain carries TRBV5-1 and TRBJ1-3; 7 bases are a match to TRBD1. The CDR3 is made up of 15 amino acids. With 0 bases clipped from V and 4 bases from J, the junction kept 4 bases outside the gene matches. Germline V gene data show CDR1 as SGHRS and CDR2 as YFSETQ. The CDR3 region is CASSLEGGSGNTIYF. CDR3 nucleotides: TGCGCCAGCAGCTTGGAAGGGGGCAGCGGAAACACCATATATTTT.

This clone appeared a few times. V usage is TRBV19 and J usage is TRBJ1-5; possibly TRBD1 for D (6 bases). Germline CDR1 reads LNHDA; CDR2 reads SQIVND (reference sequence). Between the trimmed V and J ends, which lost 6 bases and 4 bases, there was a span of 16 bases. The CDR3 extends over 15 amino acids. In DNA form, the CDR3 reads TGTGCCAGTAGAACAACAGGGAGGGCAAATCAGCCCCAGCATTTT. Amino acids: CASRTTGRANQPQHF.

In this sample, this clone turned up a few times. This chain joins TRBV7-2 and TRBJ1-5, with a tentative D call TRBD1 (6 bases). With 3 bases removed from V and 0 bases from J, the gap between germline ends came to 9 bases. Germline CDR1 is SGHTA and CDR2 is FQGNSA. There are 15 residues in the CDR3. Written as DNA, the CDR3 is TGTGCCAGCAGCTTCGACAGGTATAGCAATCAGCCCCAGCATTTT. It encodes CASSFDRYSNQPQHF.

J is TRBJ2-3 and V is TRBV7-2; D unclear. V lost 1 base and J 6 bases, leaving 8 bases between the germline ends. This CDR3 is built from 13 residues. Germline V gene lookup returns CDR1 SGHTA and CDR2 FQGNSA. CDR3 bases: TGTGCCAGCAGCTTAGTCGGTTGGGATACGCAGTATTTT. Protein sequence: CASSLVGWDTQYF.

The genes are TRBV18 and TRBJ2-2; D is possibly TRBD1 (6 bases). Between the trimmed V and J ends, which lost 3 bases and 10 bases, there was a span of 15 bases. CDR1 is KGHSH, CDR2 LQKENI, per germline. The length of the CDR3 is 14 residues. This CDR3 reads CASSPGQPTVELFF. The CDR3 DNA reads TGTGCCAGCTCACCCGGACAGCCGACGGTGGAGCTGTTTTTT.

V usage is TRBV19 and J usage is TRBJ1-1; the D is unclear. V shed 7 bases and J shed 4 bases, with 7 bases lying between them. CDR1 and CDR2 from the germline V gene are LNHDA and SQIVND (reference sequence). CDR3 length equals 11 residues. CDR3 sequence: CASMGSTEAFF. The CDR3 DNA reads as TGTGCCAGTATGGGGAGCACTGAAGCTTTCTTT.

This chain joins TRBV4-2 and TRBJ2-7; a weak D match, TRBD2 (7 bases). The CDR3 is 17 residues long. Germline V gene sequence: CDR1 LGHNA, CDR2 YNFKEQ. Trimming took 1 base from V and 0 from J, leaving 16 bases between them. CDR3 bases: TGTGCCAGCAGCCAAGGAGGGGGGGCGGGGAGCTCCTACGAGCAGTACTTC. This gives the protein CASSQGGGAGSSYEQYF.

The V call is TRBV7-2, the J call TRBJ1-2; no firm D call. V dropped 7 bases and J dropped 7 bases, with 13 bases sitting between them. The CDR3 sequence is 12 residues long. Looked up from germline, CDR1 is SGHTA and CDR2 is FQGNSA. This CDR3 reads CASTLGALGYTF. The DNA of the CDR3 is TGTGCCAGCACCCTTGGAGCGCTTGGCTACACCTTC.

The chain is built from TRBV19 and TRBJ2-3; 11 nucleotides match TRBD2. V trimming: 4 bases; J trimming: 0 bases; junction bases outside the gene matches: 12. This CDR3 has 19 amino acids. Germline V gene sequence: CDR1 LNHDA, CDR2 SQIVND (reference sequence). The CDR3 is CASSTGISGGEASTDTQYF. The CDR3 region has the DNA TGTGCCAGTAGTACGGGGATTAGCGGGGGGGAGGCAAGCACAGATACGCAGTATTTT.